What follows are 6 T cell receptor beta chains derived from one specimen sequenced in a study of blood T cell repertoires in COVID-19. Measured with immunoSEQ multiplex PCR; TCRdb has only the in-frame clones, and not every one. In the table there are under 70,000 clones, approximately 87% of which are singletons. Material for sequencing was peripheral blood. The source is a woman aged 60 to 75 with COVID-19, enrolled during active disease.

The rearrangement uses TRBV15 and TRBJ1-4; no clear D. CDR1 and CDR2 (germline): LNHNV, YYDKDF (reference sequence). There are 17 residues in the CDR3. The V end lost 1 base, the J end lost 0 bases, and 12 bases lay between the germline ends. Here the CDR3 reads CATSRALAKATNEKLFF. The CDR3, as DNA: TGTGCCACCAGCAGAGCCCTCGCTAAAGCAACTAATGAAAAACTGTTTTTT.

The chain carries TRBV5-4 and TRBJ2-2; TRBD2 aligns across 7 bases. In germline, CDR1 is SGHNT, CDR2 YYREEE (reference sequence). This CDR3 comprises 14 residues. V was clipped by 0 bases and J by 7 bases; unmatched bases: 3. The CDR3 DNA reads as TGTGCCAGCAGCTTGGGCCGGGGGGACGGGGAGCTGTTTTTT. This gives the protein CASSLGRGDGELFF.

The rearrangement joins TRBV7-6 to TRBJ2-5; the match to TRBD2 covers 11 bases. V lost 5 bases to trimming and J lost 4 bases; unmatched junction nucleotides: 6. The CDR3 length is 15 residues. The germline V gene encodes CDR1 SGHVS and CDR2 FNYEAQ. CDR3 coding DNA: TGTGCCAGCAGCCCCCTTACTAGCGGGAGAGAGACCCAGTACTTC. Protein product: CASSPLTSGRETQYF.

The chain has TRBV6-5 and TRBJ1-6; unclear D gene. The V end was cut by 0 bases, the J end by 4 bases, with 7 bases between. Per the germline V gene, CDR1 is MNHEY and CDR2 is SVGAGI. The CDR3 is made up of 15 amino acids. In DNA form, the CDR3 reads TGTGCCAGCAGTTACTCTGCGGATTATAATTCACCCCTCCACTTT. Translating it yields CASSYSADYNSPLHF.

The chain joins TRBV6-5 to TRBJ2-1, with TRBD2 matching over 7 bases. This CDR3 region has 14 residues. Germline V gives CDR1 MNHEY, CDR2 SVGAGI. Trimming cost V 7 bases and J 9 bases; bases outside gene matches: 12. The CDR3 region is CASKRDNRDFEQFF. The CDR3 DNA follows: TGTGCCAGCAAGCGGGATAACCGGGACTTTGAGCAGTTCTTC.

The chain combines TRBV5-4 with TRBJ1-6, with D uncertain. CDR1 is SGHNT, CDR2 YYREEE, per germline (reference sequence). The CDR3 is made up of 13 amino acids. V was pared by 4 bases and J by 7 bases, with 9 bases between. The CDR3 DNA is TGTGCCAGCAGCAAGACCAGGAATTCACCCCTCCACTTT. This gives the protein CASSKTRNSPLHF. Together with reference TRBV5-4 and TRBJ1-6, the CDR3 gives the full variable domain: ETGVTQSPTHLIKTRGQQVTLRCSSQSGHNTVSWYQQALGQGPQFIFQYYREEENGRGNFPPRFSGLQFPNYSSELNVNALELDDSALYLCASSKTRNSPLHFGNGTRLTVT.